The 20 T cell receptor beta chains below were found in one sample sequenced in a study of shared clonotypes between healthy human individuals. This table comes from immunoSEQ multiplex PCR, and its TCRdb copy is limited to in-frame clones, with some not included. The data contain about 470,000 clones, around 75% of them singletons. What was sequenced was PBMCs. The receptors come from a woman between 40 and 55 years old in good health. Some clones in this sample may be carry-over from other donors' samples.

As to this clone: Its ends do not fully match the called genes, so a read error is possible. The CDR3 loop is CASRAHSTDTQYF. For the CDR3, the DNA is TGTGCCAGCAGGGCACACAGCACAGATACTCAGTATTTT. This chain joins TRBV14 and TRBJ2-3; D is ambiguous. This CDR3 contains 13 residues. CDR1 SGHDN and CDR2 FVKESK come from the germline V gene. The variable domain in full, with the rest retrieved from reference TRBV14 and TRBJ2-3, is EAGVTQFPSHSVIEKGQTVTLRCDPISGHDNLYWYRRVMGKEIKFLLHFVKESKQDESGMPNNRFLAERTGGTYSTLKVQPAELEDSGVYFCASRAHSTDTQYFGPGTRLTVL.

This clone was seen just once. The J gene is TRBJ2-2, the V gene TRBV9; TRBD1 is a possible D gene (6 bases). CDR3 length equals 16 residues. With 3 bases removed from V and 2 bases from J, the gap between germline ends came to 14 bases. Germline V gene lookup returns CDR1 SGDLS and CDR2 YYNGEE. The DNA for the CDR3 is TGTGCCAGCAGCGGCCCCAGGGGCTTTAACACCGGGGAGCTGTTTTTT. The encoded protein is CASSGPRGFNTGELFF.

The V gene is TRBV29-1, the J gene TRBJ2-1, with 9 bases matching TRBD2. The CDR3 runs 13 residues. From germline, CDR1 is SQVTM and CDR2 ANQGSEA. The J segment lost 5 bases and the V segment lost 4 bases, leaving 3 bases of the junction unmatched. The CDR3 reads CSVAASGNNEQFF. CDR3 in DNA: TGCAGCGTTGCGGCTAGCGGGAACAATGAGCAGTTCTTC.

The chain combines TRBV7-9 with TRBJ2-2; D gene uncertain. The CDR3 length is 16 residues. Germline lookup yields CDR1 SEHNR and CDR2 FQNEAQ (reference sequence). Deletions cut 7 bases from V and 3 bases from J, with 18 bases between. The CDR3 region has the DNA TGTGCCAGCACCAAAACAAGCAGCTTCTACACCGGGGAGCTGTTTTTT. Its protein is CASTKTSSFYTGELFF.

As DNA, the CDR3 is TGTGCCAGCAGCGCGGGGAGCTCTGGGGCCAACGTCCTGACTTTC. Its protein is CASSAGSSGANVLTF. V is TRBV6-6 and J is TRBJ2-6, with a possible D match to TRBD2 (6 bases). This CDR3 region has 15 residues. The V gene's germline CDR1 is MNHNY and CDR2 SVGAGI (reference sequence). The V and J ends lost 6 bases and 0 bases respectively, with 9 bases between them.

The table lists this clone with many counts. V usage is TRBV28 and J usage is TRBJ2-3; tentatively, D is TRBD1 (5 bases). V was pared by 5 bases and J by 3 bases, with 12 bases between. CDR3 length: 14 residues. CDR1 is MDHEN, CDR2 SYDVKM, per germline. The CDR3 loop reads CASSLETATDTQYF. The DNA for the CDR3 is TGTGCCAGCAGTCTAGAGACAGCGACAGATACGCAGTATTTT. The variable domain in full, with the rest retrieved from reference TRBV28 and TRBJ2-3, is DVKVTQSSRYLVKRTGEKVFLECVQDMDHENMFWYRQDPGLGLRLIYFSYDVKMKEKGDIPEGYSVSREKKERFSLILESASTNQTSMYLCASSLETATDTQYFGPGTRLTVL.

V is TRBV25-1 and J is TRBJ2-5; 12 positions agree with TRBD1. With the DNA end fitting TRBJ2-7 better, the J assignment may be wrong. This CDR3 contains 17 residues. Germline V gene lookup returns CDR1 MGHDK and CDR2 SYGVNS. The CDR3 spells CASSPGTGGARSYEQYF. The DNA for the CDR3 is TGTGCCAGCAGCCCAGGGACAGGGGGCGCCAGGTCCTACGAGCAGTACTTC.

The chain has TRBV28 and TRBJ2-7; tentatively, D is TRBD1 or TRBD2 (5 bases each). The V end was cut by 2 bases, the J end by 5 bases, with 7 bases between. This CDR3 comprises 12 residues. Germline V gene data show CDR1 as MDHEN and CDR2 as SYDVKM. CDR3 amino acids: CASSLPGHEQYF. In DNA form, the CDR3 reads TGTGCCAGCAGTTTACCGGGACACGAGCAGTACTTC. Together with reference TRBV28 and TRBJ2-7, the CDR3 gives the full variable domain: DVKVTQSSRYLVKRTGEKVFLECVQDMDHENMFWYRQDPGLGLRLIYFSYDVKMKEKGDIPEGYSVSREKKERFSLILESASTNQTSMYLCASSLPGHEQYFGPGTRLTVT.

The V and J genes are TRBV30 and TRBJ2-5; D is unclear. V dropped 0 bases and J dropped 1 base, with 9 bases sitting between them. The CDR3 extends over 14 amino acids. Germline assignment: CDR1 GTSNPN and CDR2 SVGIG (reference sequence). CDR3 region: CAWSVSQPQETQYF. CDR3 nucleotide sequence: TGTGCCTGGAGTGTCTCACAGCCCCAAGAGACCCAGTACTTC.

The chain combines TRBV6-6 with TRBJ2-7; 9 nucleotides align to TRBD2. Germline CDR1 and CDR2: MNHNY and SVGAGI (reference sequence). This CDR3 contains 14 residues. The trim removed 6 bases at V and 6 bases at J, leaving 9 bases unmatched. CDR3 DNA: TGTGCCAGCAGACGACTAGCGGCCCCCGGCGAGCAGTACTTC. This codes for CASRRLAAPGEQYF.

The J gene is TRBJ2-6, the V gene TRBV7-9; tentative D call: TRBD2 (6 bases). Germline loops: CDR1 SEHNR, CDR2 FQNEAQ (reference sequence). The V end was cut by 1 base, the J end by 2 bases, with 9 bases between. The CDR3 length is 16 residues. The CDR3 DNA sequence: TGTGCCAGCAGCTTAGTTTCGGGGGCTGGGGCCAACGTCCTGACTTTC. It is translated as CASSLVSGAGANVLTF.

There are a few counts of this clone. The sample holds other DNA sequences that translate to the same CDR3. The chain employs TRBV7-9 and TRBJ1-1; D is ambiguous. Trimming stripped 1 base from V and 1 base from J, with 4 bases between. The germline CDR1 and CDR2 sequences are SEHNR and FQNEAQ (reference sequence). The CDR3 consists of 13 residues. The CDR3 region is CASSLVANTEAFF. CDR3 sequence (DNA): TGTGCCAGCAGCTTAGTAGCGAACACTGAAGCTTTCTTT.

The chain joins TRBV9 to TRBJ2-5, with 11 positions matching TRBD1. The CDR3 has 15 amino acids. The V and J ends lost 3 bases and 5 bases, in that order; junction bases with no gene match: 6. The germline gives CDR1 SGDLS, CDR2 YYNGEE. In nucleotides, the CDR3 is TGTGCCAGCAGCGCCGGACAGGGGGCTTGGGAGACCCAGTACTTC. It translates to CASSAGQGAWETQYF.

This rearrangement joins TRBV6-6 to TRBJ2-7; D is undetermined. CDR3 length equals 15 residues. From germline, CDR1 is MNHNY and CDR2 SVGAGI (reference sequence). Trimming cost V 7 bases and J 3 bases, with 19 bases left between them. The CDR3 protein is CASTFPSGPFYEQYF. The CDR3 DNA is TGTGCCAGCACGTTCCCTTCGGGTCCCTTCTACGAGCAGTACTTC.

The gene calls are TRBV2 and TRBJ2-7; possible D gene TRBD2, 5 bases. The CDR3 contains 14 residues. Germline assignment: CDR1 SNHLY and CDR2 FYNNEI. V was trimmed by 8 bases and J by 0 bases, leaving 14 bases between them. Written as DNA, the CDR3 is TGTGCCAGCGATGGACGGGGAAGCTCCTACGAGCAGTACTTC. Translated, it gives CASDGRGSSYEQYF.

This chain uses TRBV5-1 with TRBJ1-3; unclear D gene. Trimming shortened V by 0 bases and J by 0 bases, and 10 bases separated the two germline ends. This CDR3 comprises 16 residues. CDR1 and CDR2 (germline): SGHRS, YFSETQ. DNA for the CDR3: TGCGCCAGCAGCTTGGGTTCCGCGGTCTCTGGAAACACCATATATTTT. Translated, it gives CASSLGSAVSGNTIYF. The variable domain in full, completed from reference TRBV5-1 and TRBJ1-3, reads KAGVTQTPRYLIKTRGQQVTLSCSPISGHRSVSWYQQTPGQGLQFLFEYFSETQRNKGNFPGRFSGRQFSNSRSEMNVSTLELGDSALYLCASSLGSAVSGNTIYFGEGSWLTVV.

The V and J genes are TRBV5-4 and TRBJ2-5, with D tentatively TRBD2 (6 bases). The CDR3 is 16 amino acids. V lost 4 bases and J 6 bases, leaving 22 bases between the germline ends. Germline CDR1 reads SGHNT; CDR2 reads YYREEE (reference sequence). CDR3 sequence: CASSHRRGQGSKTQYF. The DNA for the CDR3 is TGTGCCAGCAGCCACCGGAGGGGCCAGGGTAGTAAGACCCAGTACTTC.

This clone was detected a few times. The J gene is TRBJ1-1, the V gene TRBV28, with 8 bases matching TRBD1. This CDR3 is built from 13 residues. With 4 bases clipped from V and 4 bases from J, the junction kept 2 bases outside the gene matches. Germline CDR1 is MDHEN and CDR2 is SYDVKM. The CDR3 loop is CASSSGQGTEAFF. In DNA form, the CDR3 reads TGTGCCAGCAGTTCCGGACAGGGCACTGAAGCTTTCTTT.

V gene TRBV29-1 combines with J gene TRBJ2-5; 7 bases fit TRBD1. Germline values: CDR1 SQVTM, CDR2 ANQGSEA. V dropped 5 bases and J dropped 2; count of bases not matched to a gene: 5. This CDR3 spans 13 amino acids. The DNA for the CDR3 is TGCAGCGTTAGAGACAGGGTGCAAGAGACCCAGTACTTC. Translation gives CSVRDRVQETQYF.

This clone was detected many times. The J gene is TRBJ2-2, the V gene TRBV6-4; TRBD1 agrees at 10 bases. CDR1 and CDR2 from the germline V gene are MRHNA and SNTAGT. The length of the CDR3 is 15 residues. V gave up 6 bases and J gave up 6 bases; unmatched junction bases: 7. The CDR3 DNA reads TGTGCCAGCAGCATAACGGGACAGGGGTCCGGGGAGCTGTTTTTT. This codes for CASSITGQGSGELFF.